A single sample gave rise to the 6 T cell receptor beta chains below, sequenced in a study of cytomegalovirus exposure and HLA in healthy donors. The PCR ran on 60 Vbeta and 13 Jbeta primers. This table comes from immunoSEQ multiplex PCR, and its TCRdb copy is limited to in-frame clones, with some not included. In the table there are 100,000 to 150,000 clones, 70% to 90% of which are singletons. Sequenced material: PBMCs. The receptors stem from a man aged 18 to 30 in good health and CMV-seropositive.

CDR3 protein: CASSQDRLRGLSGNTIYF. The CDR3 region has the DNA TGCGCCAGCAGCCAAGATAGGCTGCGGGGCCTCTCTGGAAACACCATATATTTT. The genes are TRBV4-1 and TRBJ1-3; possible D gene TRBD1, 5 bases. CDR3 length equals 18 residues. Germline lookup yields CDR1 MGHRA and CDR2 YSYEKL. The V end lost 0 bases, the J end lost 0 bases, and 15 bases lay between the germline ends.

This clone occurred a few times. The chain uses TRBV2 and TRBJ2-7; D unresolved. The CDR3 loop spans 9 amino acids. With 7 bases removed from V and 9 bases from J, the gap between germline ends came to 7 bases. Germline V lookup: CDR1 SNHLY, CDR2 FYNNEI. This CDR3 is CASTTGQYF. Here the CDR3 DNA reads TGTGCCAGCACGACGGGGCAGTACTTC. Filled out from reference TRBV2 and TRBJ2-7, the complete variable domain reads EPEVTQTPSHQVTQMGQEVILRCVPISNHLYFYWYRQILGQKVEFLVSFYNNEISEKSEIFDDQFSVERPDGSNFTLKIRSTKLEDSAMYFCASTTGQYFGPGTRLTVT.

The chain uses TRBV11-2 and TRBJ1-4; TRBD1 matches 9 bases. This CDR3 spans 16 amino acids. From germline, CDR1 is SGHAT and CDR2 FQNNGV. V trimming: 5 bases; J trimming: 7 bases; junction bases outside the gene matches: 11. Here the CDR3 reads CASSALLQGAGEKLFF. The CDR3 DNA is TGTGCCAGCAGCGCCCTATTACAGGGGGCAGGTGAAAAACTGTTTTTT.

This chain links TRBV11-2 with TRBJ1-6; 8 nucleotides line up with TRBD1. CDR1 SGHAT and CDR2 FQNNGV come from the germline V gene. V lost 1 base, J lost 8 bases, and 4 bases stayed unmatched. The CDR3 is made up of 15 amino acids. CDR3 bases: TGTGCCAGCAGCTTAGTTGGACAGGGAGATTCACCCCTCCACTTT. Its translation is CASSLVGQGDSPLHF.

Here the CDR3 reads CATSKGTVGTRSSYNEQFF. The CDR3 DNA is TGTGCCACCAGCAAGGGGACAGTGGGGACTAGGAGCTCCTACAATGAGCAGTTCTTC. The chain is built from TRBV15 and TRBJ2-1; tentative D call: TRBD2 (8 bases). The germline V gene encodes CDR1 LNHNV and CDR2 YYDKDF (reference sequence). Trimming took off 4 bases at V and 0 bases at J, with 22 bases between the two ends. The CDR3 runs to 19 residues.

For the CDR3, the DNA is TGTGCCAGCAGTTCGAGCCCAGGGTATTTCACAGATACGCAGTATTTT. Encoded protein: CASSSSPGYFTDTQYF. This chain links TRBV27 with TRBJ2-3, with D possibly TRBD1 on 5 matching bases. Trimming pared 4 bases from V and 2 bases from J, leaving 16 bases between. CDR1 and CDR2 (germline): MNHEY, SMNVEV (reference sequence). The CDR3 has 16 amino acids.